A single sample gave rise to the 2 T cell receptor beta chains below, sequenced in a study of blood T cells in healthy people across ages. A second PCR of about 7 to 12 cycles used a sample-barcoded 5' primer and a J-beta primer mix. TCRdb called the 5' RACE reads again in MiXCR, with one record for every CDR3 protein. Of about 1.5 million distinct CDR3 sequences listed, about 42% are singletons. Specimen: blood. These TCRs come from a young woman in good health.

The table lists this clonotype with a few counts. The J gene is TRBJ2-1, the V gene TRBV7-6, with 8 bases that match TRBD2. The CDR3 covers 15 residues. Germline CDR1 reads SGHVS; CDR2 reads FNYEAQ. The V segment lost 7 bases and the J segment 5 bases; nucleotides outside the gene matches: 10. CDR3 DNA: TGTGCCAGCACCCTGCTTTCCGGGAGGGACAATGAGCAGTTCTTC. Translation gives CASTLLSGRDNEQFF.

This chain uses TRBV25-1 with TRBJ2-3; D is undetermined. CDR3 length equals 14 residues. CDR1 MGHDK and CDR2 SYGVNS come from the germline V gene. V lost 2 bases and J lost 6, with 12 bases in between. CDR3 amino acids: CASSEVGPKDTQYF. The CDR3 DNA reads TGTGCCAGCAGTGAAGTAGGCCCGAAGGATACGCAGTATTTT.